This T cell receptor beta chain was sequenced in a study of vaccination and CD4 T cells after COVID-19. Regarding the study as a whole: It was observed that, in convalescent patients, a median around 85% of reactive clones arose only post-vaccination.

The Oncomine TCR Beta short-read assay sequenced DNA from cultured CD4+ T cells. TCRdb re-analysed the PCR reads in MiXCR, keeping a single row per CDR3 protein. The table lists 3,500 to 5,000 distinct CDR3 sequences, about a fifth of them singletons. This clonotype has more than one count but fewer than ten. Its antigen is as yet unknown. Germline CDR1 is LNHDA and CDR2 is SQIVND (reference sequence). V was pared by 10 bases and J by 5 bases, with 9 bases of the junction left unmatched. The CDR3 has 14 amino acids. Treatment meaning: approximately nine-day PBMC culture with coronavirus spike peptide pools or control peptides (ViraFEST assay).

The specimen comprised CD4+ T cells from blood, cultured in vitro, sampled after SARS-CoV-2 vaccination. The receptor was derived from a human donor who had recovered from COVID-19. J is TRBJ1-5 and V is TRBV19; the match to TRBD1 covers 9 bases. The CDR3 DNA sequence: TGTGCCACGGCAACAGGGGGCGCGGATCAGCCCCAGCATTTT. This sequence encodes CATATGGADQPQHF.